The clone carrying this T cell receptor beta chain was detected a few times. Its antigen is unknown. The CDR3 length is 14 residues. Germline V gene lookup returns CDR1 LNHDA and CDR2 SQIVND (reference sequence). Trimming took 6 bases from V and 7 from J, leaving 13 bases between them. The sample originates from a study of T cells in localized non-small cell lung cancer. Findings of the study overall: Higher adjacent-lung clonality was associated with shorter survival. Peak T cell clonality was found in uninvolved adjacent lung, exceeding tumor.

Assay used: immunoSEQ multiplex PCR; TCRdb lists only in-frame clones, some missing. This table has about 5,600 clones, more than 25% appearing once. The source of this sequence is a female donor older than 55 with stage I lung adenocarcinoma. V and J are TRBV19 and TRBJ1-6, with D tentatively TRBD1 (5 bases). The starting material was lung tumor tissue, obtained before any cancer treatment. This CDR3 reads CASREVGGNSPLHF. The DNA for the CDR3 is TGTGCCAGTAGGGAGGTCGGGGGGAATTCACCCCTCCACTTT.